The 21 T cell receptor beta chains in this list originate from one sample, sequenced in a study of blood T cell repertoires in COVID-19. Data came from immunoSEQ multiplex PCR; TCRdb stores just in-frame clones and leaves some out. The repertoire holds roughly 45,000 clones, with 90% to 95% as singletons. Sequenced sample: peripheral blood. These receptors all come from a man between 60 and 75 years old with COVID-19, enrolled during active disease.

The chain links TRBV5-1 to TRBJ2-7, with 9 nucleotides matching TRBD2. Trimming cost V 0 bases and J 2 bases; bases outside gene matches: 6. From germline, CDR1 is SGHRS and CDR2 YFSETQ. The CDR3 is 16 residues long. DNA for the CDR3: TGCGCCAGCAGCTTGGCGGGGGGACTAGCTGCCTACGAGCAGTACTTC. Translated: CASSLAGGLAAYEQYF.

The chain is built from TRBV7-2 and TRBJ2-3; TRBD2 aligns across 7 bases. V shed 3 bases, J shed 2 bases, and the junction held 2 bases outside the gene matches. This CDR3 is built from 14 residues. Germline assignment: CDR1 SGHTA and CDR2 FQGNSA. The CDR3 DNA reads as TGTGCCAGCAGCTTCGGACTAGACACAGATACGCAGTATTTT. This gives the protein CASSFGLDTDTQYF.

The chain links TRBV6-5 to TRBJ2-2; TRBD2 matches at 10 bases. Germline V gives CDR1 MNHEY, CDR2 SVGAGI. This CDR3 is 15 amino acids long. Trimming cost V 8 bases and J 5 bases; bases outside gene matches: 8. The CDR3 reads CASGPSGSRTGELFF. As DNA, the CDR3 is TGTGCCAGCGGGCCTAGCGGGAGCAGAACCGGGGAGCTGTTTTTT.

The rearrangement joins TRBV5-5 to TRBJ2-1; no clear D. V dropped 6 bases and J dropped 5 bases, with 15 bases sitting between them. In germline, CDR1 is SGHKS, CDR2 YYEKEE (reference sequence). The CDR3 is 14 residues long. The chain's CDR3 is CASKKLIIDNEQFF. DNA of the CDR3: TGTGCCAGCAAGAAGCTGATCATCGACAATGAGCAGTTCTTC.

V gene TRBV3-1 (or the pseudogene TRBV3-2) combines with J gene TRBJ1-6; no clear D. V lost 1 base, J lost 5 bases, and 12 bases lay in between. The CDR3 has 16 residues. The germline V gene encodes CDR1 LGHDT and CDR2 YNNKEL (reference sequence). The CDR3 is CASSQGSLRNNSPLHF. The CDR3 region has the DNA TGTGCCAGCAGCCAAGGGTCCCTCAGGAATAATTCACCCCTCCACTTT.

The genes are TRBV5-6 and TRBJ2-1, with TRBD2 as a possible D gene (5 bases). With 0 bases removed from V and 2 bases from J, the gap between germline ends came to 18 bases. There are 18 residues in the CDR3. Germline V gene data show CDR1 as SGHDT and CDR2 as YYEEEE. CDR3 DNA: TGTGCCAGCAGCTTGGTGCGAGGGTGGGAGTACCCCTACAATGAGCAGTTCTTC. This codes for CASSLVRGWEYPYNEQFF.

V and J are TRBV28 and TRBJ2-7; 9 positions agree with TRBD1. From germline, CDR1 is MDHEN and CDR2 SYDVKM. The CDR3 has 15 amino acids. J gave up 5 bases and V 3 bases, and 8 bases lay outside the gene matches. In DNA form, the CDR3 reads TGTGCCAGCAGTTTTTCCGGGACAGGGAGCCACGAGCAGTACTTC. Translating it yields CASSFSGTGSHEQYF. Using reference TRBV28 and TRBJ2-7 for the parts outside the CDR3, the full variable domain is DVKVTQSSRYLVKRTGEKVFLECVQDMDHENMFWYRQDPGLGLRLIYFSYDVKMKEKGDIPEGYSVSREKKERFSLILESASTNQTSMYLCASSFSGTGSHEQYFGPGTRLTVT.

The gene calls are TRBV18 and TRBJ1-3; 7 bases map to TRBD1. CDR3 length: 14 residues. V shed 3 bases and J 3 bases; nucleotides not matched to a gene: 2. Germline-derived CDR1 and CDR2 are KGHSH and LQKENI. In DNA form, the CDR3 reads TGTGCCAGCTCACCGGGGACAGATGGAAACACCATATATTTT. Amino acid sequence: CASSPGTDGNTIYF.

This chain links TRBV2 with TRBJ1-2, with D possibly being TRBD1 (5 bases). This CDR3 region has 13 residues. Per germline, CDR1 SNHLY and CDR2 FYNNEI. Trimming took off 5 bases at V and 4 bases at J, with 11 bases between the two ends. CDR3 protein: CASSSTVVYGYTF. The CDR3 DNA follows: TGTGCCAGCAGTTCGACAGTTGTCTATGGCTACACCTTC.

This chain joins TRBV6-5 and TRBJ2-2; 10 bases line up with TRBD1. CDR1 is MNHEY and CDR2 is SVGAGI in the germline V gene. CDR3 size: 14 residues. V gave up 6 bases and J gave up 4 bases; unmatched junction bases: 2. The CDR3 reads CASRRTGGTGELFF. The CDR3, as DNA: TGTGCCAGCAGGAGGACAGGGGGCACCGGGGAGCTGTTTTTT.

The V call is TRBV30, the J call TRBJ1-5; D remains unclear. The V gene's germline CDR1 is GTSNPN and CDR2 SVGIG (reference sequence). The V end lost 4 bases, the J end lost 0 bases, and 7 bases lay between the germline ends. The CDR3 totals 13 residues. The CDR3 DNA follows: TGTGCCTGGAATGGAGGTAGCAATCAGCCCCAGCATTTT. It translates to CAWNGGSNQPQHF.

The chain employs TRBV19 and TRBJ1-5; 7 nucleotides align to TRBD1. Germline V lookup: CDR1 LNHDA, CDR2 SQIVND (reference sequence). Trimming removed 7 bases from V and 7 bases from J; junction bases left unmatched: 16. The CDR3 extends over 16 amino acids. The CDR3 region is CASTREGTTGIQPQHF. The CDR3 DNA is TGTGCCAGTACCCGGGAGGGGACGACAGGGATCCAGCCCCAGCATTTT.

This clone was observed a handful of times. This chain connects TRBV7-9 to TRBJ1-3; a weak D match, TRBD1 (5 bases). The CDR3 totals 17 residues. The germline V gene encodes CDR1 SEHNR and CDR2 FQNEAQ (reference sequence). The V gene lost 1 base and the J gene lost 2 bases, with 15 bases spanning the gap. The CDR3 reads CASSLGDAGYAGNTIYF. As DNA, the CDR3 is TGTGCCAGCAGCTTAGGCGATGCAGGGTACGCTGGAAACACCATATATTTT.

The CDR3 nucleotides read TGTGCCAGCAGCTTGCGGGGGTGGGGTAATGAAAAACTGTTTTTT. Residues: CASSLRGWGNEKLFF. This chain links TRBV5-6 with TRBJ1-4, with D possibly TRBD1 on 5 matching bases. The CDR3 extends over 15 amino acids. Deletions cut 1 base from V and 4 bases from J, with 11 bases between. CDR1 is SGHDT and CDR2 is YYEEEE in the germline V gene. Looking up the rest from reference TRBV5-6 and TRBJ1-4 gives the full variable domain: DAGVTQSPTHLIKTRGQQVTLRCSPKSGHDTVSWYQQALGQGPQFIFQYYEEEERQRGNFPDRFSGHQFPNYSSELNVNALLLGDSALYLCASSLRGWGNEKLFFGSGTQLSVL.

CDR3 residues: CASSPQDRGGVTEAFF. In nucleotides, the CDR3 is TGTGCCAGCAGCCCCCAGGACAGGGGAGGGGTCACTGAAGCTTTCTTT. The chain carries TRBV9 and TRBJ1-1, with 9 bases fitting TRBD1. Germline CDR1 and CDR2: SGDLS and YYNGEE. The CDR3 covers 16 residues. V gave up 4 bases and J gave up 4 bases; unmatched junction bases: 11.

The rearrangement links TRBV7-2 to TRBJ2-7; TRBD2 aligns across 11 bases. Germline assignment: CDR1 SGHTA and CDR2 FQGNSA. V lost 5 bases to trimming and J lost 3 bases; unmatched junction nucleotides: 18. The CDR3 is made up of 19 amino acids. The CDR3 is CASSRNTRTSGRSIYEQYF. The CDR3 DNA follows: TGTGCCAGCAGCCGGAATACGCGAACTAGCGGGAGATCTATCTACGAGCAGTACTTC.

The chain employs TRBV6-6 and TRBJ1-2; 8 bases agree with TRBD1. CDR1 and CDR2 from the germline V gene are MNHNY and SVGAGI (reference sequence). The CDR3 consists of 16 residues. J gave up 8 bases and V 2 bases, and 13 bases lay outside the gene matches. CDR3 sequence: CASSYPTPQGAEGYTF. CDR3 sequence (DNA): TGTGCCAGCAGTTACCCCACGCCCCAGGGGGCAGAGGGCTACACCTTC.

V usage is TRBV7-2 and J usage is TRBJ2-1; 8 nucleotides align to TRBD2. Germline lookup yields CDR1 SGHTA and CDR2 FQGNSA. The CDR3 length is 14 residues. The junction had 5 bases not matched to a gene; V was cut back by 2 bases and J by 8 bases. CDR3 bases: TGTGCCAGCAGCTTATCCCTAGCGGGCCATGAGCAGTTCTTC. This encodes CASSLSLAGHEQFF.

J is TRBJ2-5 and V is TRBV4-1; 10 nucleotides agree with TRBD2. This CDR3 contains 16 residues. The trim removed 0 bases at V and 4 bases at J, leaving 5 bases unmatched. The germline V gene encodes CDR1 MGHRA and CDR2 YSYEKL. The CDR3 nucleotides are TGCGCCAGCAGCCAAGAGCTAGCGGGAGATAGAGAGACCCAGTACTTC. This translates into CASSQELAGDRETQYF.

The rearrangement links TRBV7-6 to TRBJ1-4; D ambiguous. Looked up from germline, CDR1 is SGHVS and CDR2 is FNYEAQ. The ends were cut back, 1 base at V and 8 bases at J, with 8 bases in the middle. The CDR3 runs to 13 residues. The CDR3 DNA is TGTGCCAGCAGCTTAGGGCCCATGGAAAAACTGTTTTTT. It translates to CASSLGPMEKLFF.

This sequence joins TRBV28 and TRBJ2-1; no definite D call. CDR1 MDHEN and CDR2 SYDVKM come from the germline V gene. The CDR3 is 11 amino acids. V lost 8 bases, J lost 9 bases, and 11 bases lay in between. The CDR3 bases are TGTGCCAGCGACGGGTTCAGTGAGCAGTTCTTC. This encodes CASDGFSEQFF.